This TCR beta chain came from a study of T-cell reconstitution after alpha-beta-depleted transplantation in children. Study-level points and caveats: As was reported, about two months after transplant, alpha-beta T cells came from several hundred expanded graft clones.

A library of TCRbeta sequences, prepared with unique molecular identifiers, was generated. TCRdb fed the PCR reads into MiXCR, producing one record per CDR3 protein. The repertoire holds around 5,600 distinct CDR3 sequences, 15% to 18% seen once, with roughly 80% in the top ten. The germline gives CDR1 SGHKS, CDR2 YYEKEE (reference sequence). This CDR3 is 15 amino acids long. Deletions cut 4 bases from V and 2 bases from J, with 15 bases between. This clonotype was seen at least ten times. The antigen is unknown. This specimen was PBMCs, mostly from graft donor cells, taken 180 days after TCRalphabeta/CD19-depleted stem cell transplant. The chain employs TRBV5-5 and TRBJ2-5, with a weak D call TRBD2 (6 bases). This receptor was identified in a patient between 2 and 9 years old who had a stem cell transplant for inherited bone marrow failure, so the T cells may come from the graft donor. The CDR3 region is CASSQGLGTQETQYF. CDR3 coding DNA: TGTGCCAGCAGCCAGGGACTGGGAACTCAAGAGACCCAGTACTTC.